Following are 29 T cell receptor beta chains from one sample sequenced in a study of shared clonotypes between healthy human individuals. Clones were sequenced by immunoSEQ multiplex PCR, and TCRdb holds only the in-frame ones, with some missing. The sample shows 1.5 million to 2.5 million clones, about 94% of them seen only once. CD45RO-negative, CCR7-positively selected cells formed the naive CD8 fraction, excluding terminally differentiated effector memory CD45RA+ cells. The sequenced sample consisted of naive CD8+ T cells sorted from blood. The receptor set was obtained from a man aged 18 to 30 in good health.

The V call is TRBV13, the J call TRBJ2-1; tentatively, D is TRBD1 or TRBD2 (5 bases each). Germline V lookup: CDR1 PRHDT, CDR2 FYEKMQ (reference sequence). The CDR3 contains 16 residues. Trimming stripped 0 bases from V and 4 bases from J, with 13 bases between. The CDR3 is CASSLGLTGTYNEQFF. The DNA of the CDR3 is TGTGCCAGCAGCTTAGGCCTAACGGGGACGTACAATGAGCAGTTCTTC.

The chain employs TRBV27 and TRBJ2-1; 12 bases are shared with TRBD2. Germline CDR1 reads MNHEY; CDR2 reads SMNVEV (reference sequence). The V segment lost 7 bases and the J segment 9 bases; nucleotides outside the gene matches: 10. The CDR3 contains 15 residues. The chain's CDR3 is CASMTVGLAGGEQFF. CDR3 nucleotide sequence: TGTGCCAGCATGACAGTGGGACTAGCGGGCGGTGAGCAGTTCTTC.

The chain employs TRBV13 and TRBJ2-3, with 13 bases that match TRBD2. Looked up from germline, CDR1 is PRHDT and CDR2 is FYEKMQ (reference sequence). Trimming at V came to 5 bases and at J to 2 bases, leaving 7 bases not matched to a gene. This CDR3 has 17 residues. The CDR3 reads CASSPGLAGVSTDTQYF. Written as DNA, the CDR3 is TGTGCCAGCAGCCCCGGACTAGCGGGAGTGTCCACAGATACGCAGTATTTT.

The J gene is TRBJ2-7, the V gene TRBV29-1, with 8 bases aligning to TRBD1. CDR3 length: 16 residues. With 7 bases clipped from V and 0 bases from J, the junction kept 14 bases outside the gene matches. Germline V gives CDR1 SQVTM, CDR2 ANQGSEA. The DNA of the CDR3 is TGCAGCGCTATACCGGTTGGTACAGGGGGCTCCTACGAGCAGTACTTC. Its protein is CSAIPVGTGGSYEQYF.

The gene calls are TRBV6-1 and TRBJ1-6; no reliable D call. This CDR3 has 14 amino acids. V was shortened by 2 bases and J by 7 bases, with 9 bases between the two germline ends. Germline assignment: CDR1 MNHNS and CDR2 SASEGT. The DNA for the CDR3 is TGTGCCAGCAGTGAAAACACCCGAAATTCACCCCTCCACTTT. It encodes CASSENTRNSPLHF.

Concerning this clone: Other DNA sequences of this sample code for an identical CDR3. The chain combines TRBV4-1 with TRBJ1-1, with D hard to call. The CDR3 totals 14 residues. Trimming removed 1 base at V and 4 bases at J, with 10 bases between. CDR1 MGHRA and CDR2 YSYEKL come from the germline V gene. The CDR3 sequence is CASSQVGEGTEAFF. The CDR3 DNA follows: TGCGCCAGCAGCCAAGTAGGTGAAGGCACTGAAGCTTTCTTT.

CDR3 in DNA: TGTGCCAGCACTTGGACAGGGCCGGACACTGAAGCTTTCTTT. Translation: CASTWTGPDTEAFF. This sequence joins TRBV2 and TRBJ1-1; 8 bases map to TRBD1. Losses at the gene ends were 7 bases for V and 3 bases for J; bases not matched to a gene: 7. The CDR3 extends over 14 amino acids. Germline V gene data show CDR1 as SNHLY and CDR2 as FYNNEI.

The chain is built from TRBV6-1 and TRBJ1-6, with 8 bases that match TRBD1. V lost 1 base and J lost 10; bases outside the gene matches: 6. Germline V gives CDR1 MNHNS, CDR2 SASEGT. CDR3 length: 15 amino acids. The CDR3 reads CASSEVRTGTSPLHF. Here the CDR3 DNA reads TGTGCCAGCAGTGAAGTAAGGACAGGGACCTCACCCCTCCACTTT.

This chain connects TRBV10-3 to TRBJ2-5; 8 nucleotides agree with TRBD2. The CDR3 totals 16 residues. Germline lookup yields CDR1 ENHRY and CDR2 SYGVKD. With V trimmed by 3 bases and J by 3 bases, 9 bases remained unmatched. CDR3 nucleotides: TGTGCCATCAGTGATGTTGCGGGGGGAAGCGAAGAGACCCAGTACTTC. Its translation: CAISDVAGGSEETQYF.

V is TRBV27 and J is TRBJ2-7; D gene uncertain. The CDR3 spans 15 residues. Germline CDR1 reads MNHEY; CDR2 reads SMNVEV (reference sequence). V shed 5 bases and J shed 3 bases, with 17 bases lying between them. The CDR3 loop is CASSLAEGLNYEQYF. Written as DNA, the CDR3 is TGTGCCAGCAGTCTCGCCGAAGGGCTTAACTACGAGCAGTACTTC.

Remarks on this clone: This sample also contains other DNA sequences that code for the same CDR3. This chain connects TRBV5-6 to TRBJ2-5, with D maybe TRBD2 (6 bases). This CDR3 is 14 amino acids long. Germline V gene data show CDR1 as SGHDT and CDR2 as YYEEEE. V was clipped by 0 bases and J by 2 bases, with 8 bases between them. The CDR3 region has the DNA TGTGCCAGCAGCTTGGCTGGGGGGCAAGAGACCCAGTACTTC. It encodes CASSLAGGQETQYF. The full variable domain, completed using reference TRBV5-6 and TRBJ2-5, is DAGVTQSPTHLIKTRGQQVTLRCSPKSGHDTVSWYQQALGQGPQFIFQYYEEEERQRGNFPDRFSGHQFPNYSSELNVNALLLGDSALYLCASSLAGGQETQYFGPGTRLLVL.

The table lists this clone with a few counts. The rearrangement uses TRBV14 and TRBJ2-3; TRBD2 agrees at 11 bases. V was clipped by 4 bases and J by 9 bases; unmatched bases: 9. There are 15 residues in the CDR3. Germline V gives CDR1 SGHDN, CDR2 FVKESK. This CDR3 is CASSPTSGRIRTQYF. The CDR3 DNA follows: TGTGCCAGCAGCCCCACTAGCGGGAGAATAAGGACGCAGTATTTT.

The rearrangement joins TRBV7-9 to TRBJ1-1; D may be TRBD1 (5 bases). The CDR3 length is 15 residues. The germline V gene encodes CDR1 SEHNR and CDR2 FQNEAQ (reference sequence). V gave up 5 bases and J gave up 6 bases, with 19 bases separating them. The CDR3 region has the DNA TGTGCCAGCAGCCTCTTGGGCAGGGAAGGAGCTGAAGCTTTCTTT. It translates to CASSLLGREGAEAFF. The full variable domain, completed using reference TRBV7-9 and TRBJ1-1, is DTGVSQNPRHKITKRGQNVTFRCDPISEHNRLYWYRQTLGQGPEFLTYFQNEAQLEKSRLLSDRFSAERPKGSFSTLEIQRTEQGDSAMYLCASSLLGREGAEAFFGQGTRLTVV.

DNA for the CDR3: TGTGCCAGCAGTGACGGGACTAGCGGGGGGGCGTATGAGACCCAGTACTTC. Amino acid sequence: CASSDGTSGGAYETQYF. The V call is TRBV2, the J call TRBJ2-5; 16 bases fit TRBD2. Looked up from germline, CDR1 is SNHLY and CDR2 is FYNNEI. There are 17 residues in the CDR3. V shed 3 bases and J 5 bases; nucleotides not matched to a gene: 6. The full variable domain, rest sourced from reference TRBV2 and TRBJ2-5, is EPEVTQTPSHQVTQMGQEVILRCVPISNHLYFYWYRQILGQKVEFLVSFYNNEISEKSEIFDDQFSVERPDGSNFTLKIRSTKLEDSAMYFCASSDGTSGGAYETQYFGPGTRLLVL.

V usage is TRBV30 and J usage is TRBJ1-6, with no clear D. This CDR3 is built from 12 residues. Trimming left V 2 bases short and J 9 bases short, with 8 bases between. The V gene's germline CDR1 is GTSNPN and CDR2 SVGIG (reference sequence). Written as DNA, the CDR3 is TGTGCCTGGAGTCTGGATGGTTCACCCCTCCACTTT. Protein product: CAWSLDGSPLHF.

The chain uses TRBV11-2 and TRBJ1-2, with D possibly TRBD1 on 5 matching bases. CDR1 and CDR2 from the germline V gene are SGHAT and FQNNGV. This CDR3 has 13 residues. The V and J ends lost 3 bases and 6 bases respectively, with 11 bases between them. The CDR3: CASSFYLGDGYTF. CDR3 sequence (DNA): TGTGCCAGCAGCTTTTATCTAGGGGATGGCTACACCTTC.

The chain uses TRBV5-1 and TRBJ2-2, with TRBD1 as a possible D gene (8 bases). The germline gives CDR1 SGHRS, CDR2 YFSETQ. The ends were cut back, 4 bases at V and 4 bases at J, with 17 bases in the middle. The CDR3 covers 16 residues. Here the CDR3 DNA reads TGCGCCAGCAGCGGAGGACAGGGAGGGGGCACCGGGGAGCTGTTTTTT. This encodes CASSGGQGGGTGELFF.

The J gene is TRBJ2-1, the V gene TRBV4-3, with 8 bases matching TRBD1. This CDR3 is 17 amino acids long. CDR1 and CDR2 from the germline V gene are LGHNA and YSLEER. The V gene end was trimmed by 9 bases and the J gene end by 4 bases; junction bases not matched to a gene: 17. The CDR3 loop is CARQKREDRELYNEQFF. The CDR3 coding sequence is TGCGCCAGGCAAAAGCGAGAGGACAGGGAATTATACAATGAGCAGTTCTTC.

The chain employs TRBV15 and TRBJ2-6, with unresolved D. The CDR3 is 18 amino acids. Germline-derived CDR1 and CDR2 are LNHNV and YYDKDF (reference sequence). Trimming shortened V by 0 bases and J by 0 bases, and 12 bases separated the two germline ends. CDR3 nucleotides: TGTGCCACCAGCAGAGATATGGGTCATGGCTCTGGGGCCAACGTCCTGACTTTC. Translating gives CATSRDMGHGSGANVLTF.

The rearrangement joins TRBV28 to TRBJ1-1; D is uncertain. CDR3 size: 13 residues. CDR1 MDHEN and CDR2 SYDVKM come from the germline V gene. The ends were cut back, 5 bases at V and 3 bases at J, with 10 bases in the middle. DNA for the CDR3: TGTGCCAGCAGTCCGACCAAGTACACTGAAGCTTTCTTT. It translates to CASSPTKYTEAFF. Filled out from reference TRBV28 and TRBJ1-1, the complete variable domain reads DVKVTQSSRYLVKRTGEKVFLECVQDMDHENMFWYRQDPGLGLRLIYFSYDVKMKEKGDIPEGYSVSREKKERFSLILESASTNQTSMYLCASSPTKYTEAFFGQGTRLTVV.

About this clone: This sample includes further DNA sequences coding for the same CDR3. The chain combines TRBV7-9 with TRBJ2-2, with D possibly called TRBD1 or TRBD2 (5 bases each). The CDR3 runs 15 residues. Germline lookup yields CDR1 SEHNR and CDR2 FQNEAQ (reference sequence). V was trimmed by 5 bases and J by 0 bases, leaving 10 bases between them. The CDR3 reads CASSLGTSNTGELFF. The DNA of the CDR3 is TGTGCCAGCAGCCTCGGGACGTCGAACACCGGGGAGCTGTTTTTT.

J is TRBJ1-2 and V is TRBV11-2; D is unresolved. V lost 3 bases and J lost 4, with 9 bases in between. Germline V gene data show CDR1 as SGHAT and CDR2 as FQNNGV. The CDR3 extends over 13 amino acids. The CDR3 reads CASSLSNSYGYTF. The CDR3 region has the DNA TGTGCCAGCAGCTTGTCCAACAGCTATGGCTACACCTTC.

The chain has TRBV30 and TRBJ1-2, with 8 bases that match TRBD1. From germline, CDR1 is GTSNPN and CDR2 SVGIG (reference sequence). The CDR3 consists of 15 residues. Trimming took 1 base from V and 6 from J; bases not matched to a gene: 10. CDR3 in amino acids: CAWSDSSDRANGYTF. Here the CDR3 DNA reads TGTGCCTGGAGTGACTCCTCGGACAGGGCCAATGGCTACACCTTC. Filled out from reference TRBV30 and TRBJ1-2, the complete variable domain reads SQTIHQWPATLVQPVGSPLSLECTVEGTSNPNLYWYRQAAGRGLQLLFYSVGIGQISSEVPQNLSASRPQDRQFILSSKKLLLSDSGFYLCAWSDSSDRANGYTFGSGTRLTVV.

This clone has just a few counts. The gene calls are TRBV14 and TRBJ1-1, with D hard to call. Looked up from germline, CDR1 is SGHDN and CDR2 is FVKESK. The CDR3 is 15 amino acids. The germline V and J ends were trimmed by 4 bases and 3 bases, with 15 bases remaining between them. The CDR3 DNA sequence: TGTGCCAGCAGCCCGCTTACACTACGCGACACTGAAGCTTTCTTT. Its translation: CASSPLTLRDTEAFF. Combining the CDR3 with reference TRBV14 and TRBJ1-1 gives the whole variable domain EAGVTQFPSHSVIEKGQTVTLRCDPISGHDNLYWYRRVMGKEIKFLLHFVKESKQDESGMPNNRFLAERTGGTYSTLKVQPAELEDSGVYFCASSPLTLRDTEAFFGQGTRLTVV.

The CDR3 sequence: CASSLRGPGPSSYEQYF. CDR3 bases: TGTGCCAGCAGTTTAAGAGGTCCAGGACCGTCCTCCTACGAGCAGTACTTC. The chain carries TRBV28 and TRBJ2-7, with no clear D. CDR1 and CDR2 (germline): MDHEN, SYDVKM. The CDR3 totals 17 residues. Trimming left V 2 bases short and J 0 bases short, with 17 bases between.

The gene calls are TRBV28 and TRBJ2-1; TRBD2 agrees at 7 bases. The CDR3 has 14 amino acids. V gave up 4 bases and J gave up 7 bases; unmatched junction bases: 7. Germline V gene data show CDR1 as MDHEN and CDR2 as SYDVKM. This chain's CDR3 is CASSSPYGGNEQFF. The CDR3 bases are TGTGCCAGCAGTTCCCCTTACGGGGGGAATGAGCAGTTCTTC.

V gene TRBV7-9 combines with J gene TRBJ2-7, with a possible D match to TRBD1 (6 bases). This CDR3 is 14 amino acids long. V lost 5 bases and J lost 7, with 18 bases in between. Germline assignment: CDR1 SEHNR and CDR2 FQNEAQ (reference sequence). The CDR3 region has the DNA TGTGCCAGCAGCACTGAACAGGGCGAATGGGAGCAGTACTTC. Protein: CASSTEQGEWEQYF.

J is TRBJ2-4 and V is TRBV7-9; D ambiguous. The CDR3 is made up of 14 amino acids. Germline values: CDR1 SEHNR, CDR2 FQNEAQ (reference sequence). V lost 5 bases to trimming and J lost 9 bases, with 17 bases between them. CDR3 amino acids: CASSPTDSGGIQYF. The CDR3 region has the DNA TGTGCCAGCAGCCCGACGGATTCGGGCGGCATTCAGTACTTC.

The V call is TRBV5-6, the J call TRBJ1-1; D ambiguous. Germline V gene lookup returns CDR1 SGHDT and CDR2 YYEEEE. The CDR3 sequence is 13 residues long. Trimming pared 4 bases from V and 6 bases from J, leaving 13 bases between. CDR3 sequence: CASSAGSLPEAFF. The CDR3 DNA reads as TGTGCCAGCAGCGCCGGGAGTCTACCTGAAGCTTTCTTT.